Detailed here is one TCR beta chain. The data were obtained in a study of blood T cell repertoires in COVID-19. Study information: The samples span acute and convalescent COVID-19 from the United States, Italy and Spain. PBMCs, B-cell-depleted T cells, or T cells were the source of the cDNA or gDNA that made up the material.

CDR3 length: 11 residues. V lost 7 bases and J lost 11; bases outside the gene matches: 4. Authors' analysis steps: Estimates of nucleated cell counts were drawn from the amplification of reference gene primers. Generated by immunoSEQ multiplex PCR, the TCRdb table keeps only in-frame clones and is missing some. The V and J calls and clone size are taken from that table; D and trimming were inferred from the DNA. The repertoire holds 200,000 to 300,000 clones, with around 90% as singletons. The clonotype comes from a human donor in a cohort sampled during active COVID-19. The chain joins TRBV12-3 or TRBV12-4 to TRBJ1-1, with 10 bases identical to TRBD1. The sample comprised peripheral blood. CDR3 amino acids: CASIQDRGAFF. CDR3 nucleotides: TGTGCCAGCATTCAGGACAGGGGGGCTTTCTTT.